The sequence of this T cell receptor beta chain was determined in a study of T cells in Graves' hyperthyroidism and ophthalmopathy. This CDR3 is 16 amino acids long. Germline V gives CDR1 MDHEN, CDR2 SYDVKM. Trimming took 1 base from V and 5 from J, leaving 12 bases between them. Using RNA transcripts as the source, TCR beta CDR3 regions were amplified. First-round RT-PCR of the TCR CDR3 relied on the HTBI primer set. TCRdb redid the calling of the multiplex PCR reads with MiXCR, one entry per CDR3 protein. Of hundreds of thousands of distinct CDR3 sequences in the sample, approximately 14% were seen once. Study observations and caveats: Blood also contained most expanded thyroid clonotypes above 0.001. Before onset, by a median of around 6.4 months, the model predicted ophthalmopathy. Ophthalmopathy cases were set apart from stable hyperthyroidism by a 13 V-J model.

Using over 8.5 ml of fresh peripheral blood, PBMCs were prepared. The count of this clonotype is one. Its antigen is still unknown. The chain carries TRBV28 and TRBJ1-6, with D hard to call. Sequenced sample: blood. The receptor was isolated from a woman aged 40-49 years with Graves' ophthalmopathy. For the CDR3, the DNA is TGTGCCAGCAGTTTATCCCTCGTTGAAGATAATTCACCCCTCCACTTT. As protein: CASSLSLVEDNSPLHF.